This T cell receptor beta chain was profiled in a study of cytomegalovirus exposure and HLA in healthy donors. Across the study: Prior work identified 117 million unique TCR beta sequences in around 170 million T cells. Counted in an early data release were about 85 million unique TCRs from HLA-typed donors.

This CDR3 contains 18 residues. Germline V lookup: CDR1 MGHRA, CDR2 YSYEKL. J gave up 5 bases and V 4 bases, and 18 bases lay outside the gene matches. Worth noting for this clone: Its antigen is unknown.

Study-level results: Relative to the approximately 670-donor mean, N-insertions were reportedly fewer in an Asian-associated ancestry cluster in a later analysis.

A multiplex PCR was run with 60 Vbeta primers and 13 Jbeta primers. Assay: immunoSEQ multiplex PCR; the TCRdb copy retains only in-frame clones and omits some. Here the sample spans about 150,000 clones, about 88% being singletons. This chain connects TRBV4-1 to TRBJ2-7; 9 nucleotides match TRBD1. This receptor was taken from a young woman in good health and CMV-seronegative. Sample: PBMCs. The CDR3 DNA sequence: TGCGCCAGCAGCCCCAGTTTGTTAAGGGACAGGGCCACGGACGAGCAGTACTTC. This sequence encodes CASSPSLLRDRATDEQYF.